This T cell receptor (beta chain) was sequenced during a study of blood T cells in healthy people across ages. Overall study findings and caveats: Long-lived donors had more naive CD4+ cells and higher diversity than aged donors. Unsorted PBMCs ruled out conclusive naive versus antigen-experienced comparison.

A J-beta primer mix and a sample-barcoded 5' primer were used in a second PCR of about 7 to 11 cycles. MiXCR was run by TCRdb on the 5' RACE reads, yielding one entry per CDR3 protein. The sample carries approximately 690,000 distinct CDR3 sequences, around three fifths recorded once. Worth noting for this clonotype: As yet, its antigen is unknown.

This receptor was obtained from a man aged 55 to 70 in good health. Sequenced input: blood.

The chain's CDR3 is CSVVSIGGQETQYF. Written as DNA, the CDR3 is TGCAGCGTTGTCTCAATTGGGGGGCAAGAGACCCAGTACTTC. The chain joins TRBV29-1 to TRBJ2-5; D perhaps matches TRBD2 (6 bases). V was trimmed by 4 bases and J by 2 bases, leaving 14 bases between them. The CDR3 loop spans 14 amino acids. Germline V lookup: CDR1 SQVTM, CDR2 ANQGSEA.